This T cell receptor (beta chain) is drawn from a study of T cells after posttransplantation cyclophosphamide. Broader study findings: Tissue-infiltrating T cells from skin or gut overlapped little with blood T cells. After PTCy, TRB diversity resembled that of CNI/methotrexate controls.

Turning to this clone: Its antigen remains unknown.

Produced via immunoSEQ multiplex PCR; TCRdb's table is partial and in-frame only. Among tens of thousands of clones listed, around 73% were seen once. Sequenced sample: memory CD4+ T cells sorted from PBMCs. This receptor was identified in a woman aged 60-70 years in good health, CMV-negative, and a related stem cell transplant donor.

The CDR3 reads CASSLGGSGNEQFF. The DNA of the CDR3 is TGTGCCAGCAGCTTAGGCGGGAGTGGTAATGAGCAGTTCTTC. V gene TRBV7-2 combines with J gene TRBJ2-1, with 7 bases fitting TRBD2. CDR3 length: 14 amino acids. Trimming removed 1 base from V and 7 bases from J; junction bases left unmatched: 4. In germline, CDR1 is SGHTA, CDR2 FQGNSA. The full variable domain, with the rest looked up from reference TRBV7-2 and TRBJ2-1, is GAGVSQSPSNKVTEKGKDVELRCDPISGHTALYWYRQSLGQGLEFLIYFQGNSAPDKSGLPSDRFSAERTGGSVSTLTIQRTQQEDSAVYLCASSLGGSGNEQFFGPGTRLTVL.